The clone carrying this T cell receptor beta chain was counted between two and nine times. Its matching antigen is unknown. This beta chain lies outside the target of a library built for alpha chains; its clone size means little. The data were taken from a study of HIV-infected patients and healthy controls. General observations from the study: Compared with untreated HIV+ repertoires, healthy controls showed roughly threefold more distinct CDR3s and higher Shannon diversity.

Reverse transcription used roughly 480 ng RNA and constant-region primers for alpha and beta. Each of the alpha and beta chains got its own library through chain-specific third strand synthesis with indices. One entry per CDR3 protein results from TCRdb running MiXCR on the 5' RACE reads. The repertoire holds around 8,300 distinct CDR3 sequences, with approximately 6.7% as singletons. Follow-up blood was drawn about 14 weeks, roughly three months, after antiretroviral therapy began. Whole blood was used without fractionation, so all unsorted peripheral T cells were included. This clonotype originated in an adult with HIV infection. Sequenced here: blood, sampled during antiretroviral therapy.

CDR3 region: CASSEPHEQYF. The CDR3 DNA follows: TGTGCCAGCAGTGAACCCCACGAGCAGTACTTC. This chain uses TRBV2 with TRBJ2-7; D remains ambiguous. The CDR3 consists of 11 residues. V shed 2 bases and J shed 5 bases, with 4 bases lying between them. Germline V gives CDR1 SNHLY, CDR2 FYNNEI.